This is a list of T cell receptor beta chains from one sample in a study of cytomegalovirus exposure and HLA in healthy donors. TCRdb keeps only in-frame clones here, not all; method: immunoSEQ multiplex PCR. The top ten hold 1.6% of the sample, which has some 130,000 clones, 65% to 80% seen once. The sequencing input was PBMCs. The receptors come from a human donor in good health. The CDR3 runs from the conserved cysteine through the conserved F or W. D genes are given only for firm matches. Not all rows give a size; the values are once, few, many and, for expanded clones, a class.

v_call	clone_size	j_call	d_call	cdr3_aa	cdr3_nt
TRBV5-1	NA	TRBJ1-3	TRBD1	CASSTTGEPGNTIYF	TGCGCCAGCAGCACCACAGGGGAACCTGGAAACACCATATATTTT
TRBV5-1	NA	TRBJ1-1	NA	CASRSGQYTEAFF	TGCGCCAGCAGGAGTGGACAGTACACTGAAGCTTTCTTT
TRBV28	NA	TRBJ1-5	NA	CASSSLDQPQHF	TGTGCCAGCAGCTCCCTCGATCAGCCCCAGCATTTT
TRBV28	NA	TRBJ2-3	TRBD2	CASSSIAGSAGTDTQYF	TGTGCCAGCAGTTCTATAGCGGGGTCGGCCGGCACAGATACGCAGTATTTT
TRBV7-6	NA	TRBJ2-3	TRBD1	CASTPHGQGTTDTQYF	TGTGCCAGCACCCCCCACGGACAGGGGACCACAGATACGCAGTATTTT
TRBV7-3	NA	TRBJ2-5	NA	CASRETGMQEPQYF	TGTGCCAGCAGGGAGACCGGGATGCAAGAGCCCCAGTACTTC
TRBV18	few	TRBJ1-1	NA	CASSVSPTGSNTEAFF	TGTGCCAGCTCAGTTAGCCCGACGGGTTCGAACACTGAAGCTTTCTTT
TRBV29-1	NA	TRBJ2-2	TRBD1	CSVEPGQGATGELFF	TGCAGCGTTGAACCGGGACAGGGGGCCACCGGGGAGCTGTTTTTT
TRBV6-6	few	TRBJ1-2	NA	CASSHKTNFYGYTF	TGTGCCAGCAGTCACAAGACAAACTTCTATGGCTACACCTTC
TRBV10-3	few	TRBJ2-5	NA	CAISEGAMGETQYF	TGTGCCATCAGTGAGGGGGCAATGGGGGAGACCCAGTACTTC
TRBV4-1	NA	TRBJ1-2	TRBD1	CASSQVKAGTAYGYTF	TGCGCCAGCAGCCAAGTCAAAGCCGGGACAGCCTATGGCTACACCTTC
TRBV6-5	NA	TRBJ1-5	NA	CASRHGRGQPQHF	TGTGCCAGCAGACACGGCCGCGGACAGCCCCAGCATTTT
TRBV9	NA	TRBJ2-7	NA	CASSVGRFSYEQYF	TGTGCCAGCAGCGTAGGGAGATTCTCCTACGAGCAGTACTTC
TRBV21-1	NA	TRBJ2-7	NA	CASNQKFGAGTGVTYEQYF	NA
TRBV5-1	NA	TRBJ2-1	TRBD1	CASSLWGQGANEQFF	TGCGCCAGCAGCTTGTGGGGACAGGGGGCTAATGAGCAGTTCTTC
TRBV18	NA	TRBJ2-7	NA	CASSPGSEGYEQYF	TGTGCCAGCTCACCAGGCAGCGAAGGATACGAGCAGTACTTC
TRBV9	few	TRBJ2-5	TRBD2	CASSLSSGSGGETQYF	TGTGCCAGCAGCTTATCTAGCGGGAGTGGAGGAGAGACCCAGTACTTC
TRBV4-1	NA	TRBJ1-5	NA	CASRRAGVGQPQHF	TGCGCCAGCCGTCGGGCAGGGGTAGGCCAGCCCCAGCATTTT
TRBV7-2	NA	TRBJ2-5	TRBD2	CASSARLAGGETQYF	TGTGCCAGCAGCGCCAGACTAGCGGGAGGGGAGACCCAGTACTTC
TRBV7-9	NA	TRBJ2-2	TRBD2	CASSPPTGGTGELFF	TGTGCCAGCAGCCCCCCTACGGGAGGCACCGGGGAGCTGTTTTTT
TRBV5-1	NA	TRBJ2-7	TRBD2	CASSLVVGGGDEQYF	TGCGCCAGCAGCTTGGTTGTGGGGGGAGGGGACGAGCAGTACTTC
TRBV7-2	NA	TRBJ2-1	NA	CASSFGAVMGNEQFF	TGTGCCAGCAGCTTTGGGGCAGTCATGGGCAATGAGCAGTTCTTC
TRBV7-9	few	TRBJ1-2	NA	CASSLRIGEGYTF	TGTGCCAGCAGCTTACGTATAGGGGAAGGCTACACCTTC
TRBV7-3	NA	TRBJ2-7	NA	CASSLTSLGARSYEQYF	TGTGCCAGCAGCTTAACCTCCTTGGGGGCTCGGTCCTACGAGCAGTACTTC
TRBV9	NA	TRBJ2-7	NA	CASSPAGQAYEQYF	TGTGCCAGCAGCCCGGCGGGCCAAGCCTACGAGCAGTACTTC
TRBV7-2	once	TRBJ2-3	NA	CASSLSRDTQYF	TGTGCCAGCAGCCTCTCCCGAGATACGCAGTATTTT
TRBV27	few	TRBJ2-1	NA	CASSFNAGRYNEQFF	TGTGCCAGCAGTTTTAATGCGGGAAGATACAATGAGCAGTTCTTC
TRBV7-7	NA	TRBJ2-6	TRBD1	CASSAGQGVGANVLTF	TGTGCCAGCAGCGCCGGACAGGGAGTTGGGGCCAACGTCCTGACTTTC
TRBV27	once	TRBJ2-2	NA	CASSLSRTGELFF	TGTGCCAGCAGTTTATCCAGGACCGGGGAGCTGTTTTTT
TRBV11-2	NA	TRBJ1-5	TRBD1	CASSLNPRGTGDQPQHF	TGTGCCAGCAGCTTAAATCCGCGCGGGACAGGGGATCAGCCCCAGCATTTT
TRBV5-1	NA	TRBJ1-5	TRBD1	CASSLQGADQPQHF	TGCGCCAGCAGCCTTCAGGGGGCCGATCAGCCCCAGCATTTT
TRBV28	NA	TRBJ2-6	NA	CASSSMAGAGANVLTF	TGTGCCAGCAGTTCAATGGCAGGGGCTGGGGCCAACGTCCTGACTTTC
TRBV5-1	NA	TRBJ1-2	NA	CASSLEQGPGYTF	TGCGCCAGCAGCTTGGAACAGGGCCCTGGCTACACCTTC
TRBV7-7	NA	TRBJ2-7	NA	CASSDDYGAYEQYF	TGTGCCAGCAGCGATGACTATGGCGCCTACGAGCAGTACTTC
TRBV19	NA	TRBJ2-7	TRBD2	CASSSGPSGIYEQYF	TGTGCCAGTAGCAGCGGCCCTAGCGGGATCTACGAGCAGTACTTC
TRBV9	NA	TRBJ2-3	TRBD2	CASSVGTSGLSTDTQYF	TGTGCCAGCAGCGTAGGGACTAGCGGGCTTAGCACAGATACGCAGTATTTT
TRBV5-1	NA	TRBJ2-5	NA	CASGPSEGGETQYF	TGCGCCAGCGGACCTAGCGAGGGAGGAGAGACCCAGTACTTC